Only a few counts were recorded for the clone carrying this TCR beta chain. The sample is drawn from a study of shared clonotypes between healthy human individuals. Overall study: Researchers drew samples from a couple of women and a few men aged 18 to 49.

The V gene's germline CDR1 is KGHSH and CDR2 LQKENI. Trimming took off 1 base at V and 1 base at J, with 7 bases between the two ends. The CDR3 sequence is 14 residues long. Here immunoSEQ multiplex PCR was the method, and the copy in TCRdb shows in-frame clones only, minus some. This sample has around 1.1 million clones, with roughly 80% found just once. This TCR was sampled from a man aged 18-30 years in good health. Some clones in this sample may be carry-over from other donors' samples. V usage is TRBV18 and J usage is TRBJ1-1; D remains ambiguous. Sequenced material: memory CD4+ T cells from PBMCs. Regarding subset: CD45RA-negative fraction. CDR3 residues: CASSPQLENTEAFF. The CDR3 region has the DNA TGTGCCAGCTCACCACAGTTAGAGAACACTGAAGCTTTCTTT.